This T cell receptor (beta chain) was sequenced in a study of T cell responses to AZD1222 COVID-19 vaccine. In the study overall: It was second doses at about 4 or about 12 weeks that were pooled.

TCRdb keeps only in-frame clones here, not all; method: immunoSEQ multiplex PCR. Among around 140,000 clones listed, approximately 94% were seen once. In the case of this clone: The antigen remains unidentified.

Germline CDR1 is LNHDA and CDR2 is SQIVND (reference sequence). The CDR3 loop spans 13 amino acids. V lost 3 bases and J 6 bases, leaving 9 bases between the germline ends. Study-wide points: CD4 TCRs associated with vaccination spanned spike, dominating at 160-218 and 743-854. Repertoires were collected only later (after the peak T cell response had occurred). There were mostly white British donors and more females than males, and clonal diversity was possibly underestimated.

J is TRBJ2-1 and V is TRBV19; perhaps TRBD2 as D (5 bases). This TCR was sampled from an adult in good health. Source: peripheral blood, taken on day 0 of AZD1222 vaccination. The CDR3 loop reads CASSMASSNEQFF. Written as DNA, the CDR3 is TGTGCCAGTAGTATGGCTAGCTCCAATGAGCAGTTCTTC.